The rows below give T cell receptor beta chains drawn from one sample of a study of CD8 T cells in ankylosing spondylitis. A single record per CDR3 protein comes from TCRdb applying MiXCR to the 5' RACE reads. Of fewer than 750,000 distinct CDR3 sequences listed, 15% to 20% are singletons. Sequencing input: blood, either unsorted or a sorted T cell fraction (not recorded which). The origin of the receptors is a male donor with ankylosing spondylitis. The CDR3 runs from the conserved cysteine through the conserved F or W. The D gene is left open where the match is weak. The size entry is marked missing in some rows and otherwise reads once, few, many or a size class.

D gene,J gene,clone size,V gene,CDR3 protein,CDR3 DNA
TRBD1,TRBJ2-1,many,TRBV11-2,CASSSVSRGLDEQFF,TGTGCCAGCAGCTCCGTCTCCAGGGGGCTCGATGAGCAGTTCTTC
TRBD2,TRBJ2-7,.,TRBV4-2,CASSLREDADEQYF,TGTGCCAGCAGCCTTCGGGAGGACGCCGACGAGCAGTACTTC
.,TRBJ2-1,many,TRBV12-3/TRBV12-4,CASSSSHEQFF,TGTGCCAGCAGTTCCTCCCATGAGCAGTTCTTC
.,TRBJ2-7,few,TRBV2,CASSEMGSKYF,TGTGCCAGCAGTGAAATGGGGTCTAAGTACTTC
.,TRBJ1-2,.,TRBV11-1,CASSHEAYGIYGYTF,TGTGCCAGCAGCCACGAAGCCTACGGGATTTATGGCTACACCTTC
.,TRBJ2-7,.,TRBV29-1,CSVLLVGISYEQYF,TGCAGCGTTCTCTTAGTGGGCATCTCCTACGAGCAGTACTTC
.,TRBJ2-7,.,TRBV29-1,CSVGTASTEQYF,TGCAGCGTTGGGACAGCGTCCACCGAGCAGTACTTC
TRBD2,TRBJ2-3,few,TRBV12-3/TRBV12-4,CASSLTELATDTQYF,TGTGCCAGCAGTTTAACGGAACTAGCGACGGATACGCAGTATTTT
.,TRBJ1-2,.,TRBV11-2,CASSWAGAGYTF,TGTGCCAGCAGCTGGGCGGGGGCTGGCTACACCTTC
TRBD2,TRBJ2-5,.,TRBV7-8,CASSPPGGGIETQYF,TGTGCCAGCAGCCCACCAGGCGGGGGGATAGAGACCCAGTACTTC
TRBD1,TRBJ2-5,.,TRBV29-1,CSSGQGAAETQYF,TGCAGCTCGGGACAGGGGGCCGCAGAGACCCAGTACTTC
.,TRBJ2-1,many,TRBV5-1,CASSLGQTSYNEQFF,TGCGCCAGCAGCTTGGGTCAGACTTCCTACAATGAGCAGTTCTTC
.,TRBJ1-2,.,TRBV9,CASSVRTDYGYTF,TGTGCCAGCAGCGTTCGGACAGACTATGGCTACACCTTC
.,TRBJ2-3,.,TRBV5-1,CASSFGETTDTQYF,TGCGCCAGCAGCTTCGGGGAGACCACAGATACGCAGTATTTT
.,TRBJ2-3,few,TRBV9,CASSVFDPGQLSTDTQYF,TGTGCCAGCAGCGTTTTTGACCCCGGCCAACTCAGCACAGATACGCAGTATTTT
.,TRBJ2-5,many,TRBV7-3,CASSLTGVREETQYF,TGTGCCAGCAGCTTAACAGGGGTCCGGGAAGAGACCCAGTACTTC
TRBD1,TRBJ2-3,few,TRBV6-1,CASRSQGSTDTQYF,TGTGCCAGCAGGTCACAGGGGAGCACAGATACGCAGTATTTT